This record looks at one T cell receptor beta chain sequence and its context. TCRdb processed the PCR reads anew with MiXCR; each CDR3 protein has one entry. Among about 85,000 distinct CDR3 sequences listed, 45% to 55% were seen once. V lost 0 bases and J 1 base, leaving 7 bases between the germline ends. The CDR3 extends over 14 amino acids. The germline V gene encodes CDR1 SGHRS and CDR2 YFSETQ. This entry comes from a study of CDR3 diversity in severe acne. Sequencing used blood. The chain recombines TRBV5-1 with TRBJ2-5; no reliable D call. The clonotype comes from a male donor in good health, serving as a control. The chain's CDR3 is CASSLGRVQETQYF. The CDR3, as DNA: TGCGCCAGCAGCTTGGGTCGGGTCCAAGAGACCCAGTACTTC.